This T cell receptor beta chain was observed in a study of T-cell reconstitution after alpha-beta-depleted transplantation in children. Preparation of the TCRbeta library involved a method that used unique molecular identifiers. TCRdb re-derived calls from the PCR reads in MiXCR, one entry per CDR3 protein. The sample lists about 500,000 distinct CDR3 sequences, approximately 10% occurring once. The CDR3 covers 16 residues. After removal of 0 bases from V and 0 bases from J, the junction contained 3 bases not matched to a gene. Looked up from germline, CDR1 is SGHRS and CDR2 is YFSETQ. The chain recombines TRBV5-1 with TRBJ2-7; TRBD2 agrees at 10 bases. This TCR came from a female patient aged 2 to 10 who had a stem cell transplant for aplastic anemia, so the T cells may come from the graft donor. Here the sequenced sample was PBMCs, mostly from graft donor cells, taken 180 days after TCRalphabeta/CD19-depleted stem cell transplant. CDR3 in DNA: TGCGCCAGCAGCTTGGAGCCTAGCGGGAGCTCCTACGAGCAGTACTTC. This encodes CASSLEPSGSSYEQYF.